This record covers a single T cell receptor (beta chain). This clone's antigen is unknown. No quality values exist for individual bases; no much larger clone is one base distant. A second Seattle source provided samples from volunteer blood donors who had recovered from COVID-19. Each collaborating institution followed its own protocols to collect whole blood in K2EDTA tubes. Collaborator samples were shipped for TCRbeta analysis as frozen whole blood, isolated PBMCs, or DNA extracted from either sample type. The source of the sample is a study of blood T cell repertoires in COVID-19 (TCRdb year 2020). Looking at the study overall: Collaborator samples came from the United States, Italy and Spain and covered acute and convalescent phases of COVID-19. The material from the prospective study consisted of cDNA or gDNA derived from T cells, B-cell-depleted T cells, or PBMCs. The dataset comprised deeply sampled blood TCRbeta repertoires from subjects exposed to, actively infected with, or recovered from COVID-19. The repertoires were released in a freely available public database meant as a resource for research on the immune response to SARS-CoV-2. Samples came from the ongoing ImmuneRACE study (first 160 participants) plus 1,254 subjects from 6 global collaborators. The sample metadata nearly always contained a de-identified subject ID, COVID-19 status, age in years and sex. Where available, HLA class I and class II types were obtained from metadata supplied by the sample provider rather than from assay-based typing.

The full study reports these points: Clinical and demographic metadata were provided uncurated, with the amount varying by source and participant.

V was cut back by 5 bases and J by 5 bases, leaving a gap of 14 bases between them. For CDR1 and CDR2, the germline V gene lists KGHDR and SFDVKD. Reading from cysteine to phenylalanine, the CDR3 counts 14 amino acids. Kept here is only the CDR3 DNA, which spans 42 bases and is read in frame from base 1. TCRbeta CDR3 regions were amplified from genomic DNA by means of the immunoSEQ Assay, a bias-controlled multiplex PCR. Regarding the original processing steps: Nucleated cell counts per sample were estimated from amplification of reference gene primers within the assay. To quantify the absolute abundance of each unique TCRbeta CDR3 rearrangement, sequence reads were collapsed and filtered. Productive Simpson clonality was computed per sample as the square root of Simpson's diversity index over productive rearrangements. As stored in TCRdb, this immuneACCESS dataset retains in-frame rearrangements with V and J assigned. A fraction of the clones does not appear; measured against another copy, unresolved V genes explain less than half of the discrepancy, and the remainder lacks a known reason. The V and J calls and clone size were taken over from that table, and D and trimming were inferred from the DNA. Counted in this sample were roughly 160,000 clones; around four fifths of them appeared once. Jointly, the top ten make up about 19% of the sample.

The TCR sequence derives from a woman in her seventies who had recovered from COVID-19. Sample: peripheral blood. The rearranged chain carries TRBV24-1 and TRBJ2-5; matching of 7 bases hints at TRBD1 as the D gene. The CDR3 has the sequence CATSARGAGETQYF. The sequenced DNA: TGTGCCACCAGTGCCAGGGGGGCTGGGGAGACCCAGTACTTC.